A single sample is the source of the 26 T cell receptor beta chains below, sequenced in a study of T cells expressing NK-cell markers. TCRdb reprocessed the 5' RACE reads and keeps a single row for each CDR3 protein, giving no DNA. The table for this sample gives 500,000 to 600,000 distinct CDR3 sequences. What was sequenced was blood T cells: a sorted CD56 or NKG2C T cell subset, CD4+ or CD8+ T cells, or bulk PBMC T cells (not recorded which). These receptors came from a man younger than 30 in good health.

The J gene is TRBJ2-1, the V gene TRBV20-1; TCRdb reports TRBD2, a call that lacks DNA to check it against. CDR3 length: 15 residues. Looked up from germline, CDR1 is DFQATT and CDR2 is SNEGSKA (reference sequence). The chain's CDR3 is CSARDRSGRLDEQFF.

The V and J genes are TRBV24-1 and TRBJ2-1. The CDR3 spans 12 residues. Germline CDR1 reads KGHDR; CDR2 reads SFDVKD. CDR3 protein: CATSDPEEVQFF.

This sequence joins TRBV20-1 and TRBJ2-5; TCRdb names TRBD1, which stays unverified in the absence of DNA. The CDR3 length is 13 residues. Germline V CDR1 and CDR2: DFQATT, SNEGSKA (reference sequence). The CDR3 protein is CSATGQGLETQYF.

This sequence joins TRBV4-3 and TRBJ2-2. This CDR3 comprises 16 residues. Germline loops: CDR1 LGHNA, CDR2 YSLEER. CDR3 sequence: CASSRETRLNTGELFF.

CDR3: CATSDPTLGQGYGYTF. The chain employs TRBV24-1 and TRBJ1-2; TCRdb's D call of TRBD1 is untestable without DNA. Germline CDR1 reads KGHDR; CDR2 reads SFDVKD. CDR3 length: 16 amino acids.

This chain links TRBV11-1 with TRBJ2-5; TCRdb names TRBD1, which stays unverified in the absence of DNA. The CDR3 contains 14 residues. Germline loops: CDR1 SGHAT, CDR2 FQDESV (reference sequence). This CDR3 reads CASSLGTPGKTQYF.

The chain has TRBV5-1 and TRBJ2-5; the D gene TCRdb calls, TRBD2, cannot be checked with no DNA. The CDR3 loop spans 14 amino acids. CDR1 SGHRS and CDR2 YFSETQ come from the germline V gene. The CDR3 loop reads CASKGSGGKETQYF.

The chain couples TRBV20-1 to TRBJ1-2; lacking DNA, the TRBD1 call made by TCRdb goes unchecked. Germline CDR1 and CDR2: DFQATT and SNEGSKA (reference sequence). This CDR3 comprises 14 residues. The CDR3: CSAWGTGVGYGYTF.

V gene TRBV7-9 combines with J gene TRBJ2-7; TCRdb proposes TRBD1, but this gene call is untestable without DNA. The germline V gene encodes CDR1 SEHNR and CDR2 FQNEAQ (reference sequence). This CDR3 has 17 amino acids. CDR3 residues: CASSPHPGQGLYDEQYF.

The chain carries TRBV29-1 and TRBJ2-3; TCRdb proposes TRBD2, but this gene call is untestable without DNA. Per the germline V gene, CDR1 is SQVTM and CDR2 is ANQGSEA. CDR3 length: 17 residues. The CDR3 is CSVFIQPGLVGGNTQYF.

The chain joins TRBV2 to TRBJ2-3; the TRBD2 assignment by TCRdb is unverifiable without DNA. Germline lookup yields CDR1 SNHLY and CDR2 FYNNEI. CDR3 size: 13 residues. The CDR3 is CASTEDSTDTQYF.

The chain joins TRBV5-1 to TRBJ2-3; no DNA is available, so the TRBD1 call from TCRdb remains unchecked. CDR3 length: 18 residues. CDR1 is SGHRS and CDR2 is YFSETQ in the germline V gene. CDR3 amino acids: CASSLKGQGAWSTDTQYF.

The V call is TRBV7-6, the J call TRBJ1-3. CDR1 and CDR2 (germline): SGHVS, FNYEAQ. CDR3 size: 12 residues. The CDR3 region is CASSAHQAAIYF.

This chain uses TRBV24-1 with TRBJ2-1; as DNA is missing, the TRBD1 call by TCRdb cannot be tested. Per the germline V gene, CDR1 is KGHDR and CDR2 is SFDVKD. This CDR3 has 13 amino acids. CDR3 protein: CATSAGVRGEQFF.

This chain connects TRBV20-1 to TRBJ2-5; TCRdb outputs TRBD1, but without DNA this stays unchecked. The CDR3 spans 12 residues. Germline CDR1 is DFQATT and CDR2 is SNEGSKA (reference sequence). The CDR3 protein is CSAPPGVKTQYF.

V is TRBV29-1 and J is TRBJ2-7; TCRdb proposes TRBD2, but this gene call is untestable without DNA. The CDR3 length is 17 residues. The V gene's germline CDR1 is SQVTM and CDR2 ANQGSEA. CDR3 sequence: CSVYGGLAGGTSYEQYF.

Here the CDR3 reads CASSSLVGGQGRDTQYF. This sequence joins TRBV5-1 and TRBJ2-3; there is no DNA to check the TCRdb D call of TRBD1. Germline V CDR1 and CDR2: SGHRS, YFSETQ. The CDR3 runs 17 residues. Variable domain in full (rest from reference TRBV5-1 and TRBJ2-3): KAGVTQTPRYLIKTRGQQVTLSCSPISGHRSVSWYQQTPGQGLQFLFEYFSETQRNKGNFPGRFSGRQFSNSRSEMNVSTLELGDSALYLCASSSLVGGQGRDTQYFGPGTRLTVL.

The chain combines TRBV6-1 with TRBJ2-1; TCRdb's D call of TRBD2 is untestable without DNA. The CDR3 covers 15 residues. The germline gives CDR1 MNHNS, CDR2 SASEGT. The CDR3 is CASTSSGSPYNEQFF.

The chain has TRBV25-1 and TRBJ2-3. CDR3 length: 14 amino acids. The V gene's germline CDR1 is MGHDK and CDR2 SYGVNS. This CDR3 reads CASSEYRIRDTQYF.

The rearrangement uses TRBV29-1 and TRBJ2-7; TCRdb reports TRBD1, a call that lacks DNA to check it against. CDR1 and CDR2 (germline): SQVTM, ANQGSEA. This CDR3 comprises 15 residues. CDR3 loop: CSVEDRRDGSYEQYF.

The chain employs TRBV25-1 and TRBJ1-1; no DNA is available, so the TRBD1 call from TCRdb remains unchecked. CDR3 length: 15 amino acids. CDR1 is MGHDK, CDR2 SYGVNS, per germline. The CDR3: CASSAHRNPNTEAFF.

The V gene is TRBV5-6, the J gene TRBJ2-2. This CDR3 comprises 11 residues. The germline gives CDR1 SGHDT, CDR2 YYEEEE. The chain's CDR3 is CASSLGWELFF.

The chain carries TRBV19 and TRBJ2-3; absent DNA, TCRdb's TRBD1 call cannot be checked. This CDR3 is built from 17 residues. Germline values: CDR1 LNHDA, CDR2 SQIVND (reference sequence). The CDR3 loop is CASRGVRGRNGSDTQYF.

The V and J genes are TRBV7-2 and TRBJ2-7. CDR3 length equals 14 residues. CDR1 is SGHTA, CDR2 FQGNSA, per germline. The CDR3 loop reads CASSPRRDSYEQYF.

This chain joins TRBV20-1 and TRBJ1-2. The CDR3 covers 14 residues. CDR1 is DFQATT and CDR2 is SNEGSKA in the germline V gene (reference sequence). CDR3 region: CSARGSLINYGYTF.

This sequence joins TRBV5-6 and TRBJ2-1. Germline V gene sequence: CDR1 SGHDT, CDR2 YYEEEE. The length of the CDR3 is 15 residues. CDR3: CASSLAWRSYNEQFF.